This T cell receptor beta chain stems from a study of T cells after posttransplantation cyclophosphamide. Study observations and caveats: Donor CD8+ memory clones often dominated recipient blood repertoires at later times. Recipient CMV seropositivity and CMV reactivation strongly tracked TRB clonality.

The table lists this clone with a few counts. Its antigen is currently unknown. Busulfan-fludarabine conditioning, marrow transplant, and cyclophosphamide on days +3 and +4 were administered. With 0 bases removed from V and 2 bases from J, the gap between germline ends came to 5 bases. Germline CDR1 and CDR2: SGHNT and YYREEE (reference sequence). The CDR3 loop spans 13 amino acids. Libraries were prepared by immunoSEQ multiplex PCR; TCRdb keeps only in-frame clonotypes and omits some of them. The data hold 30,000 to 45,000 clones, with over 75% observed a single time. Source: CD4+ T cells sorted from blood, taken approximately 1,900 days after a stem cell transplant with posttransplant cyclophosphamide. This receptor was identified in a female patient between 40 and 55 years old who received an allogeneic stem cell transplant from a related donor, was CMV-positive, and had no GVHD. Some of the T cells might come from the graft donor. V and J are TRBV5-4 and TRBJ1-2, with a weak D call TRBD1 (5 bases). The CDR3 nucleotides are TGTGCCAGCAGCTTGGAGGGGAACTATGGCTACACCTTC. It codes for CASSLEGNYGYTF.